Listed below are T cell receptor beta chains from one sample, sequenced in a study of prognosis after radiotherapy for stage I lung cancer. A single record per CDR3 protein comes from TCRdb applying MiXCR to the multiplex PCR reads. In the table there are approximately 17,000 distinct CDR3 sequences, 44% of which are singletons. Source: PBMCs, taken before or after stereotactic body radiation therapy (not recorded which). These receptors were collected from a donor at least 50 years old with non-small cell lung cancer. Each CDR3 is given with its conserved first and last residue. Fields, in order: V gene, J gene, clone size, D gene, CDR3 DNA, CDR3 protein. A D gene is named only where the DNA matches it firmly. Clone sizes are given selectively: once, few, many, or a class where the clone is expanded.

V: TRBV7-6
J: TRBJ2-2
size: many
D: .
DNA: TGTGCCAGCAGCGCATTCGGTGAGAGCACCGGGGAGCTGTTTTTT
CDR3: CASSAFGESTGELFF

V: TRBV19
J: TRBJ1-4
size: many
D: .
DNA: TGTGCCAGTAGTCCCCGAGGGACAACTAATGAAAAACTGTTTTTT
CDR3: CASSPRGTTNEKLFF

V: TRBV19
J: TRBJ2-7
size: .
D: TRBD1
DNA: TGTGCCAGTAGTATTCTATTCGGACAGGGGAATCACGAGCAGTACTTC
CDR3: CASSILFGQGNHEQYF

V: TRBV20-1
J: TRBJ1-6
size: .
D: .
DNA: TGCAGTGCTGGTGACCCTGGCCGGGGCTCCTATAATTCACCCCTCCACTTT
CDR3: CSAGDPGRGSYNSPLHF

V: TRBV20-1
J: TRBJ1-6
size: few
D: .
DNA: TGCAGTGCTAGAGCGGGGAGCGGGAATTCACCCCTCCACTTT
CDR3: CSARAGSGNSPLHF

V: TRBV6-5
J: TRBJ1-1
size: .
D: .
DNA: TGTGCCAGCAGTTACGTTGGGGGCAGGACGTTGACTGAAGCTTTCTTT
CDR3: CASSYVGGRTLTEAFF

V: TRBV6-1
J: TRBJ1-1
size: medium-sized
D: .
DNA: TGTGCCAGCAGTATTCAGGGGAGCACTGAAGCTTTCTTT
CDR3: CASSIQGSTEAFF

V: TRBV30
J: TRBJ2-1
size: .
D: TRBD2
DNA: TGTGCCTGGAGTGAGGCTAGCGGGAATGCCTACAATGAGCAGTTCTTC
CDR3: CAWSEASGNAYNEQFF

V: TRBV2
J: TRBJ2-3
size: many
D: .
DNA: TGTGCCAGCAGGGAGACTGCGACTAGCACAGATACGCAGTATTTT
CDR3: CASRETATSTDTQYF

V: TRBV18
J: TRBJ1-2
size: many
D: .
DNA: TGTGCCAGCTCACCACCCGGAATGCGACAGGTCTATGGCTACACCTTC
CDR3: CASSPPGMRQVYGYTF

V: TRBV6-1
J: TRBJ1-1
size: once
D: .
DNA: TGTGCCAGCAGACGTTACGGGGTGCCTGAAGCTTTCTTT
CDR3: CASRRYGVPEAFF

V: TRBV20-1
J: TRBJ2-7
size: many
D: .
DNA: TGCAGTGCTAGAGAGAGGGACGCAAAACCGGGACTTATCTCCTACGAGCAGTACTTC
CDR3: CSARERDAKPGLISYEQYF

V: TRBV6-1
J: TRBJ1-1
size: medium-sized
D: TRBD1
DNA: TGTGCCAGCAGGGGGACAGGGATTTGGTCTGAAGCTTTCTTT
CDR3: CASRGTGIWSEAFF

V: TRBV20-1
J: TRBJ2-7
size: many
D: .
DNA: TGCAGTTCCTATTTCAGGGGCACCTACGAGCAGTACTTC
CDR3: CSSYFRGTYEQYF

V: TRBV7-9
J: TRBJ2-5
size: .
D: .
DNA: TGTGCCAGCAGCCCCTCGTATTGGGGACGAAGCGAGGAGACCCAGTACTTC
CDR3: CASSPSYWGRSEETQYF

V: TRBV19
J: TRBJ1-1
size: .
D: .
DNA: TGTGCCATTAGTACCCGGGATCGTACTGAAGCTTTCTTT
CDR3: CAISTRDRTEAFF

V: TRBV19
J: TRBJ1-2
size: medium-sized
D: TRBD1
DNA: TGTGCCAGTAGTATCCCCGGACAGGTACCTACCTATGGCTACACCTTC
CDR3: CASSIPGQVPTYGYTF

V: TRBV28
J: TRBJ2-6
size: .
D: .
DNA: TGTGCCAGCAGTTTCATAACAAGGTCAGGGGTCTCTGGGGCCAACGTACTGACTTTC
CDR3: CASSFITRSGVSGANVLTF

V: TRBV24-1
J: TRBJ2-5
size: many
D: TRBD2
DNA: TGTGCCACCAGTGATCCGAAGCGGGGCGGACAAGAGACCCAGTACTTC
CDR3: CATSDPKRGGQETQYF

V: TRBV5-1
J: TRBJ2-1
size: many
D: TRBD2
DNA: TGCGCCAGTAAGCGGGAGGGGAACAATGAGCAGTTCTTC
CDR3: CASKREGNNEQFF

V: TRBV12-3/TRBV12-4
J: TRBJ2-6
size: many
D: TRBD1
DNA: TGTGCCAGCAGATCCTTCGGGACAGGGCTCCTCGAGGGGGCCAACGTCCTGACTTTC
CDR3: CASRSFGTGLLEGANVLTF

V: TRBV6-1
J: TRBJ2-3
size: many
D: .
DNA: TGTGCCAGCAGTGCCAGACAGGCCCCTAGCACAGATACGCAGTATTTT
CDR3: CASSARQAPSTDTQYF

V: TRBV12-3/TRBV12-4
J: TRBJ1-5
size: .
D: .
DNA: TGTGCCAGCAGTTTAGAAGTGGCAATTTATAGCAATCAGCCCCAGCATTTT
CDR3: CASSLEVAIYSNQPQHF

V: TRBV4-2
J: TRBJ2-1
size: medium-sized
D: TRBD1
DNA: TGTGCCAGCAGTGGACAGGGGGCCGACAATGAGCAGTTCTTC
CDR3: CASSGQGADNEQFF

V: TRBV20-1
J: TRBJ1-1
size: many
D: .
DNA: TGCAGTGCTAGAGCAGGGTCTAGGAACACTGAAGCTTTCTTT
CDR3: CSARAGSRNTEAFF

V: TRBV7-9
J: TRBJ1-2
size: once
D: .
DNA: TGTTCCAGCAGCTTATATTGGGGCAGGAGCAATGGCTACACCTTC
CDR3: CSSSLYWGRSNGYTF